One and the same sample provided the 21 T cell receptor beta chains below, sequenced in a study of monozygotic twins with inflammatory bowel disease. TCRdb reprocessed the 5' RACE reads; each CDR3 protein has one entry and no DNA is given. The sample is made up of approximately 200,000 distinct CDR3 sequences, and the top ten hold approximately 7.7% of it. Specimen: blood. The origin of the receptors is a human donor with ulcerative colitis or Crohn's disease, or a healthy co-twin of an affected twin (not recorded which).

The gene calls are TRBV6-5 and TRBJ2-7; TCRdb calls TRBD2, which cannot be checked without DNA. The CDR3 is 15 residues long. Germline V gene sequence: CDR1 MNHEY, CDR2 SVGAGI. The CDR3 loop reads CASSYSPQGGYEQYF.

The chain employs TRBV29-1 and TRBJ2-1. The CDR3 has 14 residues. Germline loops: CDR1 SQVTM, CDR2 ANQGSEA. The CDR3 protein is CSVESRGSYNEQFF.

The rearrangement uses TRBV19 and TRBJ1-1; checking the TCRdb D call of TRBD1 is not possible without DNA. The CDR3 runs to 15 residues. Germline V gene lookup returns CDR1 LNHDA and CDR2 SQIVND (reference sequence). Here the CDR3 reads CASSTAAGGGTEAFF.

V gene TRBV29-1 combines with J gene TRBJ2-5. Germline lookup yields CDR1 SQVTM and CDR2 ANQGSEA. The CDR3 runs 12 residues. CDR3 protein: CSVVEAQETQYF.

The chain uses TRBV11-2 and TRBJ2-5; checking the TCRdb D call of TRBD1 is not possible without DNA. Germline loops: CDR1 SGHAT, CDR2 FQNNGV. This CDR3 is 20 amino acids long. The CDR3 loop is CASSIKKGSGLYRSQETQYF.

The V and J genes are TRBV11-1 and TRBJ2-2; the D gene TCRdb calls, TRBD1, cannot be checked with no DNA. CDR1 SGHAT and CDR2 FQDESV come from the germline V gene (reference sequence). The CDR3 covers 13 residues. The CDR3 sequence: CASSRDRGRSLFF.

The chain joins TRBV3-1 to TRBJ2-3; there is no DNA to check the TCRdb D call of TRBD2. CDR1 is LGHDT and CDR2 is YNNKEL in the germline V gene (reference sequence). The CDR3 runs 17 residues. The CDR3 is CASSLRAPSGDTDTQYF.

V gene TRBV7-3 combines with J gene TRBJ2-3; TCRdb gives TRBD2 as the D gene, but with no DNA this cannot be confirmed. The CDR3 extends over 15 amino acids. Germline values: CDR1 SGHTA, CDR2 FQGTGA. This CDR3 is CASSRTGLAANTQYF.

The chain uses TRBV20-1 and TRBJ2-7; TCRdb lists TRBD1, though no DNA is available to test this call. This CDR3 contains 14 residues. Germline V gives CDR1 DFQATT, CDR2 SNEGSKA (reference sequence). CDR3 sequence reads: CSATDFPQGGEQYF.

The V and J genes are TRBV6-2 or TRBV6-3 and TRBJ2-4; TCRdb names TRBD1, which stays unverified in the absence of DNA. Germline-derived CDR1 and CDR2 are MNHEY and SVGEGT. CDR3 length: 12 residues. The CDR3 here is CASSYTTGVQYF.

The genes are TRBV18 and TRBJ2-2. The CDR3 covers 14 residues. CDR1 and CDR2 (germline): KGHSH, LQKENI. CDR3 region: CASSPTERAGELFF.

The V and J genes are TRBV5-6 and TRBJ2-5; the TCRdb call, TRBD1, lacks DNA for checking. Germline CDR1 and CDR2: SGHDT and YYEEEE. CDR3 length: 11 amino acids. CDR3 protein: CASTIYLSQYF.

This chain connects TRBV5-1 to TRBJ1-1; as DNA is missing, the TRBD1 call by TCRdb cannot be tested. The germline V gene has CDR1 SGHRS and CDR2 YFSETQ. CDR3 size: 16 residues. CDR3 residues: CASSSSPGQRNTEAFF. Using reference TRBV5-1 and TRBJ1-1 for the parts outside the CDR3, the full variable domain is KAGVTQTPRYLIKTRGQQVTLSCSPISGHRSVSWYQQTPGQGLQFLFEYFSETQRNKGNFPGRFSGRQFSNSRSEMNVSTLELGDSALYLCASSSSPGQRNTEAFFGQGTRLTVV.

This chain's CDR3 is CASRNRRDTEAFF. The chain has TRBV6-2 or TRBV6-3 and TRBJ1-1. The CDR3 loop spans 13 amino acids. The germline gives CDR1 MNHEY, CDR2 SVGEGT.

The rearrangement joins TRBV7-9 to TRBJ2-1; TCRdb's D call, TRBD1, is unchecked because there is no DNA. CDR1 and CDR2 from the germline V gene are SEHNR and FQNEAQ (reference sequence). The CDR3 covers 13 residues. CDR3 region: CASSTRDGNEQFF.

The rearrangement uses TRBV7-2 and TRBJ1-1; the D gene TCRdb calls, TRBD1, cannot be checked with no DNA. The CDR3 covers 17 residues. The germline gives CDR1 SGHTA, CDR2 FQGNSA. The CDR3 here is CASSPRLRGEGNTEAFF.

The V gene is TRBV29-1, the J gene TRBJ2-1. The CDR3 consists of 11 residues. Per the germline V gene, CDR1 is SQVTM and CDR2 is ANQGSEA. CDR3 region: CSVAGANEQFF.

The chain carries TRBV3-1 and TRBJ2-2; TCRdb indicates TRBD1, and absent DNA this call remains unverified. Germline assignment: CDR1 LGHDT and CDR2 YNNKEL (reference sequence). The CDR3 covers 16 residues. The CDR3 sequence is CASSRWAGENTGELFF.

The gene calls are TRBV11-2 and TRBJ1-5. Germline V lookup: CDR1 SGHAT, CDR2 FQNNGV. CDR3 length: 13 residues. This CDR3 is CASSRSSNQPQHF.

The chain uses TRBV20-1 and TRBJ2-3. Germline V gene lookup returns CDR1 DFQATT and CDR2 SNEGSKA (reference sequence). The CDR3 is made up of 14 amino acids. CDR3: CSARVVSVTDTQYF.

The gene calls are TRBV27 and TRBJ2-5. The CDR3 has 15 amino acids. Germline V gene lookup returns CDR1 MNHEY and CDR2 SMNVEV (reference sequence). CDR3 region: CASSLSPSLLETQYF.